This TCR beta chain stems from a study of blood T cells in healthy people across ages. This CDR3 is built from 15 residues. CDR1 and CDR2 (germline): SQVTM, ANQGSEA. V shed 0 bases and J shed 5 bases, with 13 bases lying between them. The use of a sample-barcoded 5' primer and a J-beta primer mix characterized a second PCR of roughly 7 to 11 cycles. TCRdb used MiXCR to reprocess the 5' RACE reads, holding one entry per CDR3 protein. The data contain about 1.8 million distinct CDR3 sequences, around 50% of them singletons. The chain is built from TRBV29-1 and TRBJ1-4, with D perhaps matching TRBD1 (6 bases). The sequenced sample consisted of blood. The origin of this receptor is a woman in her thirties or forties in good health. CDR3 in amino acids: CSVEDWGTGNEKLFF. The CDR3 DNA sequence: TGCAGCGTTGAAGATTGGGGAACAGGGAATGAAAAACTGTTTTTT.